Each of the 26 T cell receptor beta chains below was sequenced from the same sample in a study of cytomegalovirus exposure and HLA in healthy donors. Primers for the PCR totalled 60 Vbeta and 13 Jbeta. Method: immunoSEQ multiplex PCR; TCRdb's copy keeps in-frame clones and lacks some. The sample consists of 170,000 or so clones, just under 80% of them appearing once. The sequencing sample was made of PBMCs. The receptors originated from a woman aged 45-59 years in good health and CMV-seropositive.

CDR3 coding DNA: TGCGCCAGCAGCTTGGTAGCGGGGGGGCCTGAGACCCAGTACTTC. It specifies CASSLVAGGPETQYF. This chain uses TRBV5-1 with TRBJ2-5; 11 nucleotides match TRBD2. CDR3 length equals 15 residues. The ends lost 0 bases at V and 5 bases at J; junction bases unmatched: 3. Per germline, CDR1 SGHRS and CDR2 YFSETQ.

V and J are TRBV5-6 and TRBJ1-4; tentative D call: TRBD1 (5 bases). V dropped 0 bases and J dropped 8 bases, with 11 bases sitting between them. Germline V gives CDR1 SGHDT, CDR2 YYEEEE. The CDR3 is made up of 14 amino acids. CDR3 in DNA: TGTGCCAGCAGCTTGGCAGGGAGCGGGGAAAAACTGTTTTTT. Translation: CASSLAGSGEKLFF.

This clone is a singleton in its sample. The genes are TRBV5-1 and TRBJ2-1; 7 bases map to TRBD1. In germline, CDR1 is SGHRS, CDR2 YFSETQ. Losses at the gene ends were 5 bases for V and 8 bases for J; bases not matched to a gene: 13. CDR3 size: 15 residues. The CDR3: CASSPTSDRDHEQFF. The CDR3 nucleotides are TGCGCCAGCAGTCCAACCTCCGACAGGGACCATGAGCAGTTCTTC.

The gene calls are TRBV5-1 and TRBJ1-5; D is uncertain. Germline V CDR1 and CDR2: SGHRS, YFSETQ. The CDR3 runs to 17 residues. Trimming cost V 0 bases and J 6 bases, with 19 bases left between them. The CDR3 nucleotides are TGCGCCAGCAGCTTGGGGTCTAAGTTGAAGTTCCGTCAGCCCCAGCATTTT. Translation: CASSLGSKLKFRQPQHF.

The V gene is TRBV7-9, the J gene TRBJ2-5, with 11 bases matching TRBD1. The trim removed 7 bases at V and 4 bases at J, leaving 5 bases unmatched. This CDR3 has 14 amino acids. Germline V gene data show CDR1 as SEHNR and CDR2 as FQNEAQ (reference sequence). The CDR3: CASKRDRGGETQYF. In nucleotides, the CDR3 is TGTGCCAGCAAACGGGACAGGGGGGGAGAGACCCAGTACTTC.

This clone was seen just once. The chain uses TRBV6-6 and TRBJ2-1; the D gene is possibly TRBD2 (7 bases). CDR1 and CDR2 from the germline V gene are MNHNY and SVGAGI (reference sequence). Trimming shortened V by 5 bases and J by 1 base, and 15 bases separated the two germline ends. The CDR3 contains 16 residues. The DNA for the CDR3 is TGTGCCAGCAGTCAAGGGGGGGTTAAGTCCTACAATGAGCAGTTCTTC. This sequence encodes CASSQGGVKSYNEQFF.

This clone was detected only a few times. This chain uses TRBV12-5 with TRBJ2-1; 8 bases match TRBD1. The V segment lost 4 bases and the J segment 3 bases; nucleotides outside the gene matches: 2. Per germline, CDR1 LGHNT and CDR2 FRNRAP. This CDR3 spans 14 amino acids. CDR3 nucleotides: TGTGCTAGTGGTTCCGGACAGGGCTACAATGAGCAGTTCTTC. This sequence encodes CASGSGQGYNEQFF.

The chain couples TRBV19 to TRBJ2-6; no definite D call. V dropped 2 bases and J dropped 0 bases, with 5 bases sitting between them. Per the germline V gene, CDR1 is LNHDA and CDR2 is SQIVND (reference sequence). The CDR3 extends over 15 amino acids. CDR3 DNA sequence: TGTGCCAGTAGTATATTCCGCTCTGGGGCCAACGTCCTGACTTTC. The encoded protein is CASSIFRSGANVLTF.

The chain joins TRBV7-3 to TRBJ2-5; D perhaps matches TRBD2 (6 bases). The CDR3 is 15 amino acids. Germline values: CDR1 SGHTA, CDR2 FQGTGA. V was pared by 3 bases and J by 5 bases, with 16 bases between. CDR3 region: CASSFSVGSPETQYF. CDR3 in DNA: TGTGCCAGCAGCTTTAGCGTCGGGAGTCCGGAGACCCAGTACTTC.

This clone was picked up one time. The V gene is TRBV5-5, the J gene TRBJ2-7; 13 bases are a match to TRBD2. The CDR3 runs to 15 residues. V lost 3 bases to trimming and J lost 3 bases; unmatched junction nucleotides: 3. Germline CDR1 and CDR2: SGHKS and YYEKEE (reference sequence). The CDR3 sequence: CASSSGLAGVYEQYF. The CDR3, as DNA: TGTGCCAGCAGCTCCGGACTAGCGGGGGTCTACGAGCAGTACTTC.

CDR3 in DNA: TGTGCCACCAGCAGGGATCGAAGGGGTGAAGCTTTCTTT. It is translated as CATSRDRRGEAFF. The chain has TRBV15 and TRBJ1-1, with a possible D match to TRBD1 (5 bases). Germline V gene data show CDR1 as LNHNV and CDR2 as YYDKDF (reference sequence). CDR3 size: 13 residues. V was trimmed by 3 bases and J by 7 bases, leaving 12 bases between them. The variable domain in full, with the rest retrieved from reference TRBV15 and TRBJ1-1, is DAMVIQNPRYQVTQFGKPVTLSCSQTLNHNVMYWYQQKSSQAPKLLFHYYDKDFNNEADTPDNFQSRRPNTSFCFLDIRSPGLGDTAMYLCATSRDRRGEAFFGQGTRLTVV.

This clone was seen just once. The CDR3 loop reads CASSWTGTSGTYEQYF. DNA for the CDR3: TGCGCCAGCAGCTGGACCGGGACTAGCGGTACCTACGAGCAGTACTTC. The rearrangement joins TRBV5-1 to TRBJ2-7; 11 bases map to TRBD2. CDR3 length: 16 amino acids. V lost 3 bases, J lost 2 bases, and 7 bases stayed unmatched. CDR1 and CDR2 from the germline V gene are SGHRS and YFSETQ.

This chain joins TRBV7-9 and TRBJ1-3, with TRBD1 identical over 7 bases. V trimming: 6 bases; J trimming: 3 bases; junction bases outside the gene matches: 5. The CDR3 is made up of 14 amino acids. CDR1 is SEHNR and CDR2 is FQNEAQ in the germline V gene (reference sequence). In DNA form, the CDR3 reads TGTGCCAGCAGGGACAGGCCGATTGGAAACACCATATATTTT. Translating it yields CASRDRPIGNTIYF.

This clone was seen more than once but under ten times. The chain's CDR3 is CASSQVAGGETQYF. DNA of the CDR3: TGCGCCAGCAGCCAAGTTGCGGGGGGGGAGACCCAGTACTTC. This chain connects TRBV4-1 to TRBJ2-5, with TRBD2 identical over 9 bases. The germline V gene encodes CDR1 MGHRA and CDR2 YSYEKL. Trimming took 1 base from V and 5 from J; bases not matched to a gene: 2. The CDR3 extends over 14 amino acids.

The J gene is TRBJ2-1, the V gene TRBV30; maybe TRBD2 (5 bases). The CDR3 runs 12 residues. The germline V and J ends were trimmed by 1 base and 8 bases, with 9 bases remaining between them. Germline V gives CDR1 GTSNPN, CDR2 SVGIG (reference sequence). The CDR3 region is CAWSAEGDEQFF. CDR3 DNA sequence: TGTGCCTGGAGTGCCGAGGGAGATGAGCAGTTCTTC. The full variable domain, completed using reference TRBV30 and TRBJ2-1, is SQTIHQWPATLVQPVGSPLSLECTVEGTSNPNLYWYRQAAGRGLQLLFYSVGIGQISSEVPQNLSASRPQDRQFILSSKKLLLSDSGFYLCAWSAEGDEQFFGPGTRLTVL.

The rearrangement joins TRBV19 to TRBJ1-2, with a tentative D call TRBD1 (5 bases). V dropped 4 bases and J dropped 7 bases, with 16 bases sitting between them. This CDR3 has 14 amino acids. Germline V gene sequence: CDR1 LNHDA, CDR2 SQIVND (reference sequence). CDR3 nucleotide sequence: TGTGCCAGTAGTAGGCGGGGGACCTCTCTTGGCTACACCTTC. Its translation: CASSRRGTSLGYTF.

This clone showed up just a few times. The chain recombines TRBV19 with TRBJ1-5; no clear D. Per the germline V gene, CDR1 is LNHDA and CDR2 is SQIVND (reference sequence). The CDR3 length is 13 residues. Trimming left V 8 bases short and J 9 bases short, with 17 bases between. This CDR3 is CASGDREGRPQHF. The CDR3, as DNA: TGTGCCAGTGGTGACCGGGAGGGAAGGCCCCAGCATTTT.

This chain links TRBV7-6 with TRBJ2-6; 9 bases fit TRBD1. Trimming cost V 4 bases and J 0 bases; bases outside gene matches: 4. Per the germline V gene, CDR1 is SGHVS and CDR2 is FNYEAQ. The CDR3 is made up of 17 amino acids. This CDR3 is CASSSGTGRSGANVLTF. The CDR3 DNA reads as TGTGCCAGCAGCTCCGGGACAGGGCGCTCTGGGGCCAACGTCCTGACTTTC.

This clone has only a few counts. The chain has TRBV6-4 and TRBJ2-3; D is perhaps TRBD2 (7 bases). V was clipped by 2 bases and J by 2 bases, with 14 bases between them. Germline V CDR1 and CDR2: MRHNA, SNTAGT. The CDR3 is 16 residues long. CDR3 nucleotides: TGTGCCAGCAGTGACGAGGCGGGGGCCTCCACAGATACGCAGTATTTT. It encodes CASSDEAGASTDTQYF.

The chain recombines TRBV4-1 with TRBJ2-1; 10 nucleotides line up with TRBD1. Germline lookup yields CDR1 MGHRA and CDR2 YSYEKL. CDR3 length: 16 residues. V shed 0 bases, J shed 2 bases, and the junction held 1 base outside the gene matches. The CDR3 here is CASSQEDRGTYNEQFF. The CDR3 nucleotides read TGCGCCAGCAGCCAAGAGGACAGGGGGACCTACAATGAGCAGTTCTTC.

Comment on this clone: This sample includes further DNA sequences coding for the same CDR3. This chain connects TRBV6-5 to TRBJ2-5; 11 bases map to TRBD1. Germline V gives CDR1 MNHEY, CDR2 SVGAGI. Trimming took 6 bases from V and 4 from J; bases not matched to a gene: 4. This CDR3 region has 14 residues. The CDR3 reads CASSRDRGGETQYF. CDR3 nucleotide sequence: TGTGCCAGCAGCCGGGACAGGGGGGGAGAGACCCAGTACTTC.

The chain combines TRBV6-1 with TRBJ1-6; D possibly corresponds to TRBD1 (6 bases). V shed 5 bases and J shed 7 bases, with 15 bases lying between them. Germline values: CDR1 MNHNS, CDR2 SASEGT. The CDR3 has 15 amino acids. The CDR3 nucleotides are TGTGCCAGCAGTTGGGAGGGCAGGGGCAATTCACCCCTCCACTTT. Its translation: CASSWEGRGNSPLHF.

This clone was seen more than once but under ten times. The CDR3 coding sequence is TGTGCCAGCAGGTCTACCAGCACAGATACGCAGTATTTT. It specifies CASRSTSTDTQYF. The chain recombines TRBV27 with TRBJ2-3; no definite D call. Germline V CDR1 and CDR2: MNHEY, SMNVEV (reference sequence). V was shortened by 6 bases and J by 0 bases, with 7 bases between the two germline ends. The CDR3 runs 13 residues.

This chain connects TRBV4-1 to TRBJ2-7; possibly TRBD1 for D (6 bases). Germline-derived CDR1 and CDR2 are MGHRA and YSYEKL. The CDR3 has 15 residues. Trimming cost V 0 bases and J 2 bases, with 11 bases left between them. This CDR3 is CASSQDRDTPYEQYF. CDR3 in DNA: TGCGCCAGCAGCCAAGACCGGGACACCCCCTACGAGCAGTACTTC.

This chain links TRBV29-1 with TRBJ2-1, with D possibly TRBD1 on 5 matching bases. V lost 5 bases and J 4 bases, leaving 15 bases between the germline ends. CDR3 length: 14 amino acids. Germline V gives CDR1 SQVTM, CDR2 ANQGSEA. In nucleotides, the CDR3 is TGCAGCGTTACTGGACACTGGATTTACAATGAGCAGTTCTTC. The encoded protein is CSVTGHWIYNEQFF.

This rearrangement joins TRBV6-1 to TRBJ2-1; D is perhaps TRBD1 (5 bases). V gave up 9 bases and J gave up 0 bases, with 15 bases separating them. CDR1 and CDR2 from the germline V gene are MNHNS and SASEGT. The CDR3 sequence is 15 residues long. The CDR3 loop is CARKTAPSSYNEQFF. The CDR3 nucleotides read TGTGCCAGAAAGACAGCTCCAAGCTCCTACAATGAGCAGTTCTTC.